Below are 19 T cell receptor beta chains sequenced from a single sample in a study of blood T cell repertoires in COVID-19. The assay was immunoSEQ multiplex PCR, and TCRdb's table has in-frame clones only and misses some. Of hundreds of thousands of clones detected, around 87% appear once; the ten largest clones hold 1.5% to 2.5%. Sequenced: PBMCs or T cells enriched from blood (not recorded which). The receptor set was obtained from a man between 40 and 49 years old in a cohort exposed to, infected with or recovered from COVID-19 (not recorded which).

V is TRBV2 and J is TRBJ1-5; no clear D gene. V dropped 3 bases and J dropped 0 bases, with 9 bases sitting between them. Germline assignment: CDR1 SNHLY and CDR2 FYNNEI. The CDR3 is 15 amino acids. The CDR3 reads CASSDRSYSNQPQHF. Written as DNA, the CDR3 is TGTGCCAGCAGTGATCGGAGTTATAGCAATCAGCCCCAGCATTTT.

The chain uses TRBV6-5 and TRBJ2-1; 10 bases are a match to TRBD2. The germline gives CDR1 MNHEY, CDR2 SVGAGI. The CDR3 length is 15 residues. Trimming cost V 6 bases and J 4 bases; bases outside gene matches: 6. The CDR3 loop reads CASSYRTSGYNEQFF. As DNA, the CDR3 is TGTGCCAGCAGCTATAGGACTAGCGGTTACAATGAGCAGTTCTTC.

CDR3 amino acids: CASSLVRGSTDTQYF. CDR3 coding DNA: TGTGCCAGCAGCTTAGTACGGGGGAGCACAGATACGCAGTATTTT. J is TRBJ2-3 and V is TRBV7-2, with D possibly matching TRBD2 (6 bases). Per germline, CDR1 SGHTA and CDR2 FQGNSA. V was trimmed by 1 base and J by 0 bases, leaving 8 bases between them. The CDR3 length is 15 residues.

The rearrangement joins TRBV18 to TRBJ1-1; 8 positions match TRBD1. Germline CDR1 is KGHSH and CDR2 is LQKENI. This CDR3 has 15 amino acids. V was clipped by 4 bases and J by 3 bases; unmatched bases: 7. This CDR3 reads CASSLRQGLDTEAFF. The DNA for the CDR3 is TGTGCCAGCTCACTTCGACAGGGGCTTGACACTGAAGCTTTCTTT.

The chain is built from TRBV7-9 and TRBJ2-6, with 8 bases fitting TRBD1. CDR3 length: 16 amino acids. CDR1 SEHNR and CDR2 FQNEAQ come from the germline V gene (reference sequence). V was clipped by 5 bases and J by 0 bases; unmatched bases: 3. DNA of the CDR3: TGTGCCAGCAGCCAGGACAGGGTCTCTGGGGCCAACGTCCTGACTTTC. Its protein is CASSQDRVSGANVLTF.

The chain links TRBV6-5 to TRBJ2-1; 8 positions match TRBD2. The CDR3 spans 12 residues. With V trimmed by 7 bases and J by 12 bases, 8 bases remained unmatched. Germline CDR1 and CDR2: MNHEY and SVGAGI. The DNA of the CDR3 is TGTGCCAGCACCCTCGGGGGGGGACTGCAGTTCTTC. Protein product: CASTLGGGLQFF.

The J gene is TRBJ1-3, the V gene TRBV5-1; tentative D call: TRBD1 (6 bases). Germline CDR1 reads SGHRS; CDR2 reads YFSETQ. V was shortened by 0 bases and J by 8 bases, with 12 bases between the two germline ends. The CDR3 covers 14 residues. DNA for the CDR3: TGCGCCAGCAGCTTGGACAGGGCGGAGGACACCATATATTTT. Translation: CASSLDRAEDTIYF.

The chain is built from TRBV29-1 and TRBJ1-1, with D perhaps TRBD1 (5 bases). The CDR3 has 15 residues. V gave up 1 base and J gave up 1 base, with 13 bases separating them. The V gene's germline CDR1 is SQVTM and CDR2 ANQGSEA. CDR3 sequence: CSVEVFQGGNTEAFF. The CDR3 region has the DNA TGCAGCGTTGAAGTCTTCCAGGGAGGGAACACTGAAGCTTTCTTT.

This chain uses TRBV30 with TRBJ2-5, with 12 bases aligning to TRBD2. J gave up 7 bases and V 2 bases, and 8 bases lay outside the gene matches. This CDR3 contains 15 residues. CDR1 is GTSNPN, CDR2 SVGIG, per germline (reference sequence). The CDR3 DNA is TGTGCCTGGAGTTGGACTAGCGGGAAGGGGGGGACCCAGTACTTC. Translating it yields CAWSWTSGKGGTQYF.

The chain joins TRBV3-1 (or the pseudogene TRBV3-2) to TRBJ2-1, with 14 bases identical to TRBD2. Trimming cost V 4 bases and J 1 base; bases outside gene matches: 3. Germline CDR1 LGHDT, CDR2 YNNKEL (reference sequence). CDR3 length equals 17 residues. The CDR3 DNA is TGTGCCAGCAGCCCTTGGACTAGCGGGAGGTCCTACAATGAGCAGTTCTTC. Its translation is CASSPWTSGRSYNEQFF.

This sequence joins TRBV29-1 and TRBJ1-1; D gene unclear. The germline gives CDR1 SQVTM, CDR2 ANQGSEA. With 6 bases removed from V and 7 bases from J, the gap between germline ends came to 18 bases. The CDR3 sequence is 13 residues long. CDR3 region: CSVASWRPNEAFF. Written as DNA, the CDR3 is TGCAGCGTGGCCTCCTGGCGGCCTAATGAAGCTTTCTTT.

V usage is TRBV30 and J usage is TRBJ1-5; 7 bases agree with TRBD1. Germline values: CDR1 GTSNPN, CDR2 SVGIG (reference sequence). Trimming at V came to 5 bases and at J to 4 bases, leaving 5 bases not matched to a gene. The CDR3 length is 13 residues. CDR3 residues: CAWGGQSNQPQHF. The CDR3 nucleotides read TGTGCCTGGGGGGGACAGTCGAATCAGCCCCAGCATTTT.

This clone was counted at least ten times. The rearrangement links TRBV24-1 to TRBJ2-5; D may be TRBD1 (7 bases). The germline CDR1 and CDR2 sequences are KGHDR and SFDVKD. The CDR3 sequence is 14 residues long. The V end was cut by 3 bases, the J end by 5 bases, with 12 bases between. The CDR3 loop reads CATSDMTGRETQYF. The DNA of the CDR3 is TGTGCCACCAGTGATATGACAGGGAGGGAGACCCAGTACTTC.

The rearrangement uses TRBV13 and TRBJ1-2; 9 positions agree with TRBD1. The CDR3 contains 14 residues. With 7 bases clipped from V and 5 bases from J, the junction kept 8 bases outside the gene matches. Germline lookup yields CDR1 PRHDT and CDR2 FYEKMQ (reference sequence). CDR3 DNA sequence: TGTGCCAGCACCGAACAGGGGGCTTCGTATGGCTACACCTTC. Translation: CASTEQGASYGYTF.

The table lists this clone with a count of one. The chain uses TRBV30 and TRBJ1-5; maybe TRBD1 (6 bases). The V end lost 4 bases, the J end lost 4 bases, and 14 bases lay between the germline ends. The CDR3 is 14 residues long. Germline CDR1 reads GTSNPN; CDR2 reads SVGIG (reference sequence). The CDR3 protein is CAWKGGLGNQPQHF. The CDR3 region has the DNA TGTGCCTGGAAGGGGGGGCTGGGGAATCAGCCCCAGCATTTT.

This clone was observed once. This chain connects TRBV27 to TRBJ2-7, with 7 bases fitting TRBD1. V lost 9 bases to trimming and J lost 2 bases; unmatched junction nucleotides: 10. The CDR3 has 14 amino acids. Per the germline V gene, CDR1 is MNHEY and CDR2 is SMNVEV (reference sequence). CDR3 region: CARQGTDTTYEQYF. CDR3 DNA: TGTGCCAGACAAGGGACAGATACTACCTACGAGCAGTACTTC.

This chain connects TRBV5-1 to TRBJ1-4; 9 bases align to TRBD1. V trimming: 0 bases; J trimming: 9 bases; junction bases outside the gene matches: 12. In germline, CDR1 is SGHRS, CDR2 YFSETQ. CDR3 size: 17 residues. CDR3 DNA: TGCGCCAGCAGCTTGGTGGGACAGGGTGCGCTCACAAAAAAACTGTTTTTT. It yields the protein CASSLVGQGALTKKLFF.

The V call is TRBV18, the J call TRBJ1-2, with 9 bases matching TRBD1. Looked up from germline, CDR1 is KGHSH and CDR2 is LQKENI. The CDR3 extends over 15 amino acids. Unmatched junction bases numbered 4, after V lost 1 base and J lost 4 bases. CDR3 coding DNA: TGTGCCAGCTCACCACTGGACAGGGGAACCTATGGCTACACCTTC. This encodes CASSPLDRGTYGYTF. The full variable domain, with the rest looked up from reference TRBV18 and TRBJ1-2, is NAGVMQNPRHLVRRRGQEARLRCSPMKGHSHVYWYRQLPEEGLKFMVYLQKENIIDESGMPKERFSAEFPKEGPSILRIQQVVRGDSAAYFCASSPLDRGTYGYTFGSGTRLTVV.

The gene calls are TRBV27 and TRBJ2-3; 7 nucleotides match TRBD2. The CDR3 has 15 residues. Germline values: CDR1 MNHEY, CDR2 SMNVEV (reference sequence). Trimming took 5 bases from V and 9 from J; bases not matched to a gene: 14. The CDR3: CASSTAGTTRFTQYF. As DNA, the CDR3 is TGTGCCAGCAGTACAGCCGGGACTACCCGTTTCACGCAGTATTTT.